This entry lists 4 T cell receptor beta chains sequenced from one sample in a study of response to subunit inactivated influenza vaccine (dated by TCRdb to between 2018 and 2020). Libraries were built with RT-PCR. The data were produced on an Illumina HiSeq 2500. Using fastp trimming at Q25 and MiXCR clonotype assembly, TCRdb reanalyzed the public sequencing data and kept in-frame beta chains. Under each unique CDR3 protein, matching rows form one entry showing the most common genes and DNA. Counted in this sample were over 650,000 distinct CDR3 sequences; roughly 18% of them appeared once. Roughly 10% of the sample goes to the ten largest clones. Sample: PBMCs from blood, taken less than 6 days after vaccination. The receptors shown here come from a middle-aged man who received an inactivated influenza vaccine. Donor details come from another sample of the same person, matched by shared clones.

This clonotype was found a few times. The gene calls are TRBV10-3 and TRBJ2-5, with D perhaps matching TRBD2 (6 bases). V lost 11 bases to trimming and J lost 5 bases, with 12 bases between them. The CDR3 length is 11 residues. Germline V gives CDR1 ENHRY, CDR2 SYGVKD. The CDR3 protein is CAAGGSETQYF. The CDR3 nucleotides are TGTGCCGCCGGAGGGTCGGAGACCCAGTACTTC.

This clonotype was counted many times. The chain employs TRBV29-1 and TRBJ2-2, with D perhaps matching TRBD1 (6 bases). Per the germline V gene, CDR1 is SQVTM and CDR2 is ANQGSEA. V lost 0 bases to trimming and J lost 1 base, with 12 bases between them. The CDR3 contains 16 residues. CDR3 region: CSVEDRTGRNTGELFF. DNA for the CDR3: TGCAGCGTTGAAGATCGAACAGGGAGGAACACCGGGGAGCTGTTTTTT.

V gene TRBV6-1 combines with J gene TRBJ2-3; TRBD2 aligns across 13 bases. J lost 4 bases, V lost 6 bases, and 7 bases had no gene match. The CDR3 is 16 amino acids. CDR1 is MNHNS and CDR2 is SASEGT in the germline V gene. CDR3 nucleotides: TGTGCCAGCAGCATTGGGACTAGCGGGATTGCAGATACGCAGTATTTT. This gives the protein CASSIGTSGIADTQYF.

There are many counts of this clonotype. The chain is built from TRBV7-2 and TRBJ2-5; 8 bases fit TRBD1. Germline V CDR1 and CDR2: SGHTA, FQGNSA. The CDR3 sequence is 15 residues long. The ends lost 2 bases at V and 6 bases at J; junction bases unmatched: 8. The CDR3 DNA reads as TGTGCCAGCAGCTTACAGGGGGCGGAACGAAAGACCCAGTACTTC. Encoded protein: CASSLQGAERKTQYF.